This T cell receptor (beta chain) came from a study of T cell clones after liver transplantation. Clones were sequenced by immunoSEQ multiplex PCR, and TCRdb holds only the in-frame ones, with some missing. This sample has tens of thousands of clones; around 93% occur once, and the top ten carry approximately 0.96%. V shed 4 bases and J shed 8 bases, with 14 bases lying between them. The CDR3 loop spans 14 amino acids. Per germline, CDR1 LGHNA and CDR2 YNFKEQ. Comment on this clone: Its cognate antigen is unknown.

Regarding the study as a whole: In a couple of subjects, few donor cells limited the measurable donor-reactive repertoire.

This specimen was CD4+ T cells from blood, taken approximately 25 months after liver transplant. The source is a human patient who received a liver transplant. The T cells may partly be graft donor cells. The chain recombines TRBV4-2 with TRBJ1-4; D remains unclear. Here the CDR3 reads CASSPSPGEEKLFF. The CDR3 DNA is TGTGCCAGCAGCCCTTCACCGGGCGAAGAAAAACTGTTTTTT.